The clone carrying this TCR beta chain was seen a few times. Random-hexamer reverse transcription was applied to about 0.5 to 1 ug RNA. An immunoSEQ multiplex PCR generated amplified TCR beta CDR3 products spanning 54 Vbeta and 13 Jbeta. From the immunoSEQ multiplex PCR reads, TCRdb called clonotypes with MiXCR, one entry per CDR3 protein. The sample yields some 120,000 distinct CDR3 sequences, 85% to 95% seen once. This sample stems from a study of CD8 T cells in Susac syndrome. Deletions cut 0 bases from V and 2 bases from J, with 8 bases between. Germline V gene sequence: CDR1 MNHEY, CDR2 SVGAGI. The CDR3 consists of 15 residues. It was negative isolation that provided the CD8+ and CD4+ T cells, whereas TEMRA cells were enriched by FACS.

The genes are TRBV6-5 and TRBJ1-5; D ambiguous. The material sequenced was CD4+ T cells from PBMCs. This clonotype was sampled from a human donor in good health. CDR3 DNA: TGTGCCAGCAGTTACTCCTCGGCGGGCAATCAGCCCCAGCATTTT. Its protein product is CASSYSSAGNQPQHF.